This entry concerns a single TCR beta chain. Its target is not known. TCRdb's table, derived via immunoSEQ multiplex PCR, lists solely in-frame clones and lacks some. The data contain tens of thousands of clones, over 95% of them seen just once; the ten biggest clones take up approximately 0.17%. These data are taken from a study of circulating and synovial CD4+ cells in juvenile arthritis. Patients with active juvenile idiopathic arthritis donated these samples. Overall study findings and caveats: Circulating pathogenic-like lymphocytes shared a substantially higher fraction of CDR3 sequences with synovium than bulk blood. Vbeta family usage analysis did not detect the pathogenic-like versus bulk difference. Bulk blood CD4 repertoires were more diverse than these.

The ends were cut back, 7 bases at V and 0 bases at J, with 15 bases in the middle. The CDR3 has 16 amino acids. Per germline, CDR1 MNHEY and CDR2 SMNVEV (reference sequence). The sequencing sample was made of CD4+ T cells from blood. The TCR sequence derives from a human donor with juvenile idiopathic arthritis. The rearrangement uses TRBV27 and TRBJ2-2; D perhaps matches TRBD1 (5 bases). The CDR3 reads CASTRMGLANTGELFF. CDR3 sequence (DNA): TGTGCCAGCACCCGAATGGGGCTGGCGAACACCGGGGAGCTGTTTTTT.